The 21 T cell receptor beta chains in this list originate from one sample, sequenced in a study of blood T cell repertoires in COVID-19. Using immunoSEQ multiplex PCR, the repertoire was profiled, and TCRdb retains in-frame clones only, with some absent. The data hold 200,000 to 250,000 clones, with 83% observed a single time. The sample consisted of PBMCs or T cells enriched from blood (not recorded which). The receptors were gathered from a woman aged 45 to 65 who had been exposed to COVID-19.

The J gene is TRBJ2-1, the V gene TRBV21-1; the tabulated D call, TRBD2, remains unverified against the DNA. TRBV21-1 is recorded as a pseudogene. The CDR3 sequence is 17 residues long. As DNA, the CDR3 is TGTGCCAGCAGCACGTTAGCGGGGGGGAGCTCCTACAATGAGCAGTTCTTC. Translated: CASSTLAGGSSYNEQFF.

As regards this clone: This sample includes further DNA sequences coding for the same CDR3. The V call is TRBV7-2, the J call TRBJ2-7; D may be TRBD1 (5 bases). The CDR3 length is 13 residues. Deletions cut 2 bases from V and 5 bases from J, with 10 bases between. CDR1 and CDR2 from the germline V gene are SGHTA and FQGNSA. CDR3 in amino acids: CASSLSRVDEQYF. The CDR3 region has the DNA TGTGCCAGCAGCTTAAGCAGGGTGGACGAGCAGTACTTC.

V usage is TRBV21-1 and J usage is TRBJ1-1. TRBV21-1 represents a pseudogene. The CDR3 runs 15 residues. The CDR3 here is CASSKKGAEETEAFF. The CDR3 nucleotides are TGTGCCAGCAGCAAAAAGGGAGCGGAAGAGACTGAAGCTTTCTTT.

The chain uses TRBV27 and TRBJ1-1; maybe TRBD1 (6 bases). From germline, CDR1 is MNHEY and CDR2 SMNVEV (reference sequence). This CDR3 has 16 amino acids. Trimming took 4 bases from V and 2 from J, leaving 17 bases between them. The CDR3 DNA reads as TGTGCCAGCAGTTCCTTGACAGGTCCTGGCAACACTGAAGCTTTCTTT. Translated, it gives CASSSLTGPGNTEAFF.

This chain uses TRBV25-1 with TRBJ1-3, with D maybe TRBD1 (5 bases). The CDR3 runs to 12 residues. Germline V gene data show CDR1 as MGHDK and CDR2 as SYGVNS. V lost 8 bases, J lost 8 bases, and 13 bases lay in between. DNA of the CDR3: TGTGCCAGCTCAGGGTTATTAGACACCATATATTTT. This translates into CASSGLLDTIYF.

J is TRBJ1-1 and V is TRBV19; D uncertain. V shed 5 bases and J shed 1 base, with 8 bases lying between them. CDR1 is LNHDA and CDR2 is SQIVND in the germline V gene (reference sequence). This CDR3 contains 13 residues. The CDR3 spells CASSLVWNTEAFF. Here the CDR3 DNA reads TGTGCCAGTAGTCTCGTTTGGAACACTGAAGCTTTCTTT.

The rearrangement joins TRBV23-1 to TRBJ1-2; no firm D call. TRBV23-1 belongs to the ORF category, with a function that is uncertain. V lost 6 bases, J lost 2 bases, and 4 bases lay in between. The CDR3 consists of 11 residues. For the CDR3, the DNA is TGCGCCAGCAGGCAGAACTATGGCTACACCTTC. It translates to CASRQNYGYTF.

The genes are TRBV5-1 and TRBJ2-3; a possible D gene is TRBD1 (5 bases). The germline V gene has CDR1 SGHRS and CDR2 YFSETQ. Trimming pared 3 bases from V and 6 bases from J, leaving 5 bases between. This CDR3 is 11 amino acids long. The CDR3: CASSSGDTQYF. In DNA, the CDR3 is TGCGCCAGCAGCTCAGGGGATACGCAGTATTTT.

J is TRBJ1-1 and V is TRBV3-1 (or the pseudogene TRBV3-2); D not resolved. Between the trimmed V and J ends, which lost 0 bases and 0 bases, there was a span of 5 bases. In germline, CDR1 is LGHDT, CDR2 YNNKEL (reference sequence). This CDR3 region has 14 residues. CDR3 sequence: CASSQDIVNTEAFF. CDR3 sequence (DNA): TGTGCCAGCAGCCAAGATATCGTGAACACTGAAGCTTTCTTT.

The CDR3 bases are TGCAGCGCCCAGGACAGGGGTTATGGGGCCAACGTCCTGACTTTC. As protein: CSAQDRGYGANVLTF. This chain uses TRBV29-1 with TRBJ2-6, with 9 bases aligning to TRBD1. Losses at the gene ends were 7 bases for V and 3 bases for J; bases not matched to a gene: 7. This CDR3 has 15 residues. Germline values: CDR1 SQVTM, CDR2 ANQGSEA.

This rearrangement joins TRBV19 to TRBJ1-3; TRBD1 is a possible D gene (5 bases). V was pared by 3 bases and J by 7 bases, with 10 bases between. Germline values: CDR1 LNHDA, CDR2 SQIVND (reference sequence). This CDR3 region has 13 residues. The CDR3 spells CASSIRRGNTIYF. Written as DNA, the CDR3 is TGTGCCAGTAGTATCCGGCGGGGGAACACCATATATTTT.

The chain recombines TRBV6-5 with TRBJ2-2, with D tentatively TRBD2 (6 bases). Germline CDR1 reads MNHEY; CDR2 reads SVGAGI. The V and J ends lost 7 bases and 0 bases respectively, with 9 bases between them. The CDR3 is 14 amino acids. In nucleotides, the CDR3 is TGTGCCAGCACCTCTAGCGCGAACACCGGGGAGCTGTTTTTT. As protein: CASTSSANTGELFF.

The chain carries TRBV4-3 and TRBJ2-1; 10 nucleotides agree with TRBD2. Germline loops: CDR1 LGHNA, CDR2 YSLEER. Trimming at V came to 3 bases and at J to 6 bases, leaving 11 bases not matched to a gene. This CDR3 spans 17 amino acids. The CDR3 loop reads CASSQVGAGGRINEQFF. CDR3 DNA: TGCGCCAGCAGCCAGGTGGGAGCGGGGGGGCGTATCAATGAGCAGTTCTTC.

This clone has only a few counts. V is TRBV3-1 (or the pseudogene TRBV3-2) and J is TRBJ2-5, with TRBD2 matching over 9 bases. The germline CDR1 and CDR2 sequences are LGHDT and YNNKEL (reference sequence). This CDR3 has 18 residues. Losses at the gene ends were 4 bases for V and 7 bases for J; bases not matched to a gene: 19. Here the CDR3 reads CASSPTMGRGGALGTQYF. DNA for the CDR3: TGTGCCAGCAGCCCCACAATGGGGCGGGGGGGTGCGTTGGGGACCCAGTACTTC.

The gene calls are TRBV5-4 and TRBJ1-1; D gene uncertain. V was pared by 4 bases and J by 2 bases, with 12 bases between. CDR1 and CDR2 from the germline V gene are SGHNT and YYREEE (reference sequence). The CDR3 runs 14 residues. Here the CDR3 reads CASSPRQFNTEAFF. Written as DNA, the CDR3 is TGTGCCAGCAGCCCCCGACAATTTAACACTGAAGCTTTCTTT.

CDR3 sequence: CASSLWAANNGNTIYF. The CDR3 DNA follows: TGTGCCAGCAGTTTGTGGGCAGCTAATAACGGAAACACCATATATTTT. This sequence joins TRBV6-5 and TRBJ1-3; no clear D gene. CDR3 length equals 16 residues. The ends were cut back, 4 bases at V and 4 bases at J, with 17 bases in the middle. Germline CDR1 MNHEY, CDR2 SVGAGI.

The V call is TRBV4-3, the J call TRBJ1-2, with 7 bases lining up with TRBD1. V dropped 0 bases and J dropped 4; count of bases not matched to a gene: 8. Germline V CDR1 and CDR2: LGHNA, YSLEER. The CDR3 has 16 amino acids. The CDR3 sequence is CASSQDWSTGSYGYTF. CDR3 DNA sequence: TGCGCCAGCAGCCAAGATTGGTCGACAGGGAGCTATGGCTACACCTTC.

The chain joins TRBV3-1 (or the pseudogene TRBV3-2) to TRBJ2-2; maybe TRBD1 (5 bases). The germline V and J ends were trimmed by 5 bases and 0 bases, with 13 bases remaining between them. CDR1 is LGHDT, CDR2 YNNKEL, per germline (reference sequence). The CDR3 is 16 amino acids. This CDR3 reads CASSSRVGTNTGELFF. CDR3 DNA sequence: TGTGCCAGCAGCTCCAGGGTTGGGACGAACACCGGGGAGCTGTTTTTT.

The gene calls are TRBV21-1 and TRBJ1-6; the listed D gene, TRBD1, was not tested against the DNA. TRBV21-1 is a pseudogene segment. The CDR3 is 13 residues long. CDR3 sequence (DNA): TGTGCCAGCCAGAAGGCGACCAGGTCACCCCTCCACTTT. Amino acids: CASQKATRSPLHF.

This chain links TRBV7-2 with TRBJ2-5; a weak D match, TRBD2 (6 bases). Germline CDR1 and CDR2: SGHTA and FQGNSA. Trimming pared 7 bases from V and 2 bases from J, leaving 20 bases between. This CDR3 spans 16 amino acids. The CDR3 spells CASTLSPGVLQETQYF. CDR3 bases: TGTGCCAGCACCCTTTCTCCGGGGGTATTACAAGAGACCCAGTACTTC.

CDR3 nucleotides: TGCGCCAGCAGCTCCTCCGGTCCGGGACTATGGGCAGATACGCAGTATTTT. Amino acid sequence: CASSSSGPGLWADTQYF. The chain is built from TRBV5-1 and TRBJ2-3; 7 bases are a match to TRBD2. This CDR3 spans 17 amino acids. Germline assignment: CDR1 SGHRS and CDR2 YFSETQ. V lost 3 bases, J lost 4 bases, and 14 bases stayed unmatched.